This record concerns one T cell receptor (beta chain) sequence. As yet, its antigen is unknown. CDR1 is SEHNR, CDR2 FQNEAQ, per germline (reference sequence). The CDR3 spans 14 residues. The data are from a study of CXCR3-negative and CXCR3-positive naive CD8 T cells. General study results and limits: CXCR3-positive naive cells carried more hydrophobic TRB CDR3s than CXCR3-negative naive cells did.

UMI-labeled 5' RACE TRB cDNA libraries were prepared from the cells. From the 5' RACE reads, TCRdb lists one entry per CDR3 protein and no DNA. The sample is made up of 85,000 to 120,000 distinct CDR3 sequences, and the top ten hold more than 0.35% of it. The chain couples TRBV7-9 to TRBJ2-7; with no DNA, the TCRdb D assignment of TRBD1 cannot be verified. This clonotype originated in a human donor in good health. Some clones in this sample may be carry-over from other donors' samples. The sample consisted of naive CXCR3+ CD8+ T cells from blood. Subset noted: CD45RO-CCR7+CD27+CD95- naive CD8+ T cells expressing CXCR3 (TNR3+). The CDR3 loop reads CATQAEGALDEQYF.